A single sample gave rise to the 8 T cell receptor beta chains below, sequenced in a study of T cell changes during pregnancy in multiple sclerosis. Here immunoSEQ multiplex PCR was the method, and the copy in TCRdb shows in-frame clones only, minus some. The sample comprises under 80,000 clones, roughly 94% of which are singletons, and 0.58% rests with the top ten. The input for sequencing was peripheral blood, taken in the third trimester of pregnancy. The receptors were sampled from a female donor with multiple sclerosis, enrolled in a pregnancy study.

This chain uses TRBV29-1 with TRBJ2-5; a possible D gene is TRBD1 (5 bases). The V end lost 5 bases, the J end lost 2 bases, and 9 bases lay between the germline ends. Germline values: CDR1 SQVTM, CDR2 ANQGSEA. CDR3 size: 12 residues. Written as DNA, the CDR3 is TGCAGCGTTAAACGGACACAAGAGACCCAGTACTTC. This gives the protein CSVKRTQETQYF.

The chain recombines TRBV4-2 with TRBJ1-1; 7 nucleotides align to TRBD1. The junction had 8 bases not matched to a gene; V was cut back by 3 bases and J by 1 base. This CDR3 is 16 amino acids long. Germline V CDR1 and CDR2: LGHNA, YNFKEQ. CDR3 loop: CASSHFGQAGNTEAFF. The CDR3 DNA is TGTGCCAGCAGCCATTTCGGACAGGCGGGGAACACTGAAGCTTTCTTT.

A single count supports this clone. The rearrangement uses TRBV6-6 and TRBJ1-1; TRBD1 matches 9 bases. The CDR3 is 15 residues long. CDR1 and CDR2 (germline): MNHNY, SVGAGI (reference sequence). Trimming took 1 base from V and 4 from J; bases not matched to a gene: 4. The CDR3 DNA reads TGTGCCAGCAGTTACTTGGGGACAGGGAGCACTGAAGCTTTCTTT. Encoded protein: CASSYLGTGSTEAFF.

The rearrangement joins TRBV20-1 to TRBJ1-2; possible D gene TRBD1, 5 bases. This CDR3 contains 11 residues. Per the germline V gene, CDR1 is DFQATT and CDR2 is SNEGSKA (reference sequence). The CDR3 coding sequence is TGCCAGAAGACGGGGGGGGATGGCTACACCTTC. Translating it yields CQKTGGDGYTF.

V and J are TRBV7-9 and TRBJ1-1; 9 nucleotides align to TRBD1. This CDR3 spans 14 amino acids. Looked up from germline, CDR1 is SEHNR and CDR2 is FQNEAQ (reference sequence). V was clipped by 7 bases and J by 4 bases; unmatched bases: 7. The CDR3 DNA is TGTGCCAGCATGAAGGACAGGGGAAGCACTGAAGCTTTCTTT. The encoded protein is CASMKDRGSTEAFF.

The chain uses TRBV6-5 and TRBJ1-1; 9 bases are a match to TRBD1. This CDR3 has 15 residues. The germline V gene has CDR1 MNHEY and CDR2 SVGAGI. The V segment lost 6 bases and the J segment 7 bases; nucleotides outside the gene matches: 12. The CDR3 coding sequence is TGTGCCAGCAGCATAACCGGGACAGGGAAGGTTGAAGCTTTCTTT. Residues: CASSITGTGKVEAFF.

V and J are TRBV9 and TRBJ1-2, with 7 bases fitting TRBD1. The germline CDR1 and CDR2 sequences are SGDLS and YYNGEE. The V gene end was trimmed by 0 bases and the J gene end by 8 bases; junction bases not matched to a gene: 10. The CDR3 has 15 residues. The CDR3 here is CASSVAGQWARGYTF. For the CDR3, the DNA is TGTGCCAGCAGCGTAGCGGGACAGTGGGCTAGGGGCTACACCTTC.

CDR3: CASSLGVQVPFYGYTF. The CDR3 nucleotides are TGTGCCAGCAGCTTAGGGGTCCAGGTTCCCTTCTATGGCTACACCTTC. The genes are TRBV7-2 and TRBJ1-2; unclear D gene. V was pared by 1 base and J by 4 bases, with 16 bases between. CDR1 and CDR2 (germline): SGHTA, FQGNSA. The CDR3 is made up of 16 amino acids.